The clone carrying this T cell receptor beta chain was counted a single time. The antigen remains unidentified. These data belong to a study of graft-versus-host responses after intestinal transplantation. As for the study in general: After anti-thymocyte globulin induction, recipients took tacrolimus and steroids for approximately three years.

TCRdb's table, derived via immunoSEQ multiplex PCR, lists solely in-frame clones and lacks some. The sample contains approximately 80,000 clones, 85% to 90% of which appear only once. The sequencing here drew on unstimulated CD4+ T cells sorted from spleen or lymph node cells, taken before intestinal transplant. The source is a human donor who received an intestinal transplant.

The CDR3 DNA reads TGTGCCAGCAGTGAAGTAGTAGCGGGGGGGAGCTCCTACAATGAGCAGTTCTTC. Encoded protein: CASSEVVAGGSSYNEQFF. The chain links TRBV6-1 to TRBJ2-1, with TRBD2 matching over 11 bases. Germline V gene sequence: CDR1 MNHNS, CDR2 SASEGT. The CDR3 extends over 18 amino acids. V shed 1 base, J shed 0 bases, and the junction held 5 bases outside the gene matches.